A single TCR beta chain is shown here with its context. What it binds is not known. Expressed TCRB transcripts got sequenced, as all isolated RNA was reverse transcribed. Profiling relied on immunoSEQ multiplex PCR, and the TCRdb table lists in-frame clones only, not all of them. The data contain under 450,000 clones, 11% to 15% of them singletons. The entry originates in a study of beta chain features in type 1 diabetes. General observations from the study: Here, the possible influence of HLA type (on TCRB rearrangement) remained unresolved. VDJ junctions sequenced from type 1 diabetes patients showed fewer insertions and more deletions.

CDR1 and CDR2 from the germline V gene are MDHEN and SYDVKM. There are 16 residues in the CDR3. V was shortened by 7 bases and J by 6 bases, with 25 bases between the two germline ends. The genes are TRBV28 and TRBJ2-7; a possible D gene is TRBD2 (7 bases). What was sequenced was naive CD4+ T cells from blood. The source of this sequence is a man aged 25 to 40 in good health. This CDR3 reads CASTPGGAWMLTEQYV. The CDR3, as DNA: TGTGCCAGCACCCCTGGGGGGGCATGGATGCTAACCGAGCAGTACGTC.